These 23 T cell receptor beta chains share one sample of origin, sequenced in a study of naive and memory T cell subsets. A UMI-containing oligonucleotide was joined by 3' ligation to the TCR cDNA template. Ligated cDNA underwent four rounds of PCR with nested alpha and beta constant region primers and SP2. TCRdb re-called the 5' RACE reads with MiXCR, one entry per CDR3 protein. The sample consists of about 62,000 distinct CDR3 sequences, around 8% of them appearing once. The receptor source for this set is a female donor in good health.

This chain joins TRBV6-6 and TRBJ1-4; 8 nucleotides line up with TRBD1. This CDR3 contains 15 residues. Germline CDR1 reads MNHNY; CDR2 reads SVGAGI (reference sequence). V was clipped by 2 bases and J by 7 bases; unmatched bases: 6. The CDR3 nucleotides are TGTGCCAGCAGTTACCCAACAGGGGGTTTTGAAAAACTGTTTTTT. Translation: CASSYPTGGFEKLFF.

This clonotype was counted many times. V and J are TRBV29-1 and TRBJ2-3; TRBD2 matches 8 bases. Looked up from germline, CDR1 is SQVTM and CDR2 is ANQGSEA. J gave up 0 bases and V 4 bases, and 3 bases lay outside the gene matches. The CDR3 runs 14 residues. CDR3 nucleotide sequence: TGCAGCGTTGGTAGCGGGACTAGCACAGATACGCAGTATTTT. Translation gives CSVGSGTSTDTQYF.

This clonotype appeared many times. This chain connects TRBV28 to TRBJ1-2; a weak D match, TRBD1 (6 bases). The length of the CDR3 is 16 residues. Trimming pared 7 bases from V and 7 bases from J, leaving 25 bases between. Germline V CDR1 and CDR2: MDHEN, SYDVKM. The chain's CDR3 is CASNGGSHRVYSGYTF. In DNA form, the CDR3 reads TGTGCCAGCAACGGCGGATCCCACAGGGTCTACTCTGGCTACACCTTC.

The chain couples TRBV6-2 or TRBV6-3 to TRBJ1-6; D is undetermined. Germline V gives CDR1 MNHEY, CDR2 SVGEGT. The CDR3 contains 15 residues. Trimming took 0 bases from V and 11 from J, leaving 14 bases between them. This chain's CDR3 is CASSYSVAGSTPLHF. CDR3 DNA: TGTGCCAGCAGTTACTCGGTTGCGGGCTCGACACCCCTCCACTTT.

On this clonotype: A much larger clone differs by one base, so this may be a read error. This chain joins TRBV20-1 and TRBJ2-1; 8 bases are a match to TRBD2. The junction had 11 bases not matched to a gene; V was cut back by 3 bases and J by 13 bases. Germline V lookup: CDR1 DFQATT, CDR2 SNEGSKA (reference sequence). The CDR3 extends over 13 amino acids. CDR3 nucleotide sequence: TGCAGTGCTAGCGACTGGACTAGCAGTGATCAGTTCTTC. Translated, it gives CSASDWTSSDQFF.

This chain uses TRBV12-3 or TRBV12-4 with TRBJ1-5; TRBD1 matches 9 bases. Trimming at V came to 5 bases and at J to 2 bases, leaving 1 base not matched to a gene. This CDR3 has 14 amino acids. CDR3 DNA sequence: TGTGCCAGCAGTGGGGACAGGGGCAATCAGCCCCAGCATTTT. Protein: CASSGDRGNQPQHF.

This chain links TRBV6-5 with TRBJ1-4; 8 positions match TRBD1. The CDR3 is made up of 15 amino acids. With 6 bases clipped from V and 7 bases from J, the junction kept 10 bases outside the gene matches. CDR1 and CDR2 (germline): MNHEY, SVGAGI. CDR3 in amino acids: CASRDTGGRVEKLFF. CDR3 bases: TGTGCCAGCAGGGACACAGGGGGTCGGGTTGAAAAACTGTTTTTT.

Worth noting for this clonotype: A clone one base away is much larger, so this may be a read error. This chain uses TRBV15 with TRBJ1-5; a weak D match, TRBD1 (5 bases). Germline assignment: CDR1 LNHNV and CDR2 YYDKDF (reference sequence). The CDR3 spans 16 residues. The CDR3 DNA follows: TGTGTCACCAGCAGAGAGCCAGGGTATAGCAATCAGCCCCAGCATTTT. Protein product: CVTSREPGYSNQPQHF.

This clonotype was seen more than once but under ten times. The rearrangement joins TRBV20-1 to TRBJ2-5; D unresolved. The CDR3 has 13 residues. Per germline, CDR1 DFQATT and CDR2 SNEGSKA (reference sequence). Trimming cost V 6 bases and J 5 bases, with 16 bases left between them. The CDR3 loop is CSALLGVGETQYF. As DNA, the CDR3 is TGCAGTGCCCTCCTCGGCGTCGGGGAGACCCAGTACTTC.

Only a few counts were recorded for this clonotype. The rearrangement links TRBV5-1 to TRBJ2-5; D is perhaps TRBD1 or TRBD2 (6 bases each). CDR3 size: 15 residues. V was cut by 3 bases and J by 4 bases, with 16 bases left in between. CDR1 and CDR2 from the germline V gene are SGHRS and YFSETQ. CDR3 loop: CASSSAWGAGETQYF. The CDR3 DNA is TGCGCCAGCAGCTCCGCCTGGGGGGCCGGAGAGACCCAGTACTTC.

This chain's CDR3 is CASSPGLDQPQHF. The DNA of the CDR3 is TGTGCCAGCAGCCCCGGACTCGACCAGCCCCAGCATTTT. The V call is TRBV5-4, the J call TRBJ1-5, with D unresolved. There are 13 residues in the CDR3. V was pared by 4 bases and J by 7 bases, with 12 bases between. Germline assignment: CDR1 SGHNT and CDR2 YYREEE (reference sequence).

At least ten counts were recorded for this clonotype. The rearrangement links TRBV11-2 to TRBJ1-2; D call uncertain. Trimming removed 4 bases at V and 7 bases at J, with 7 bases between. Germline assignment: CDR1 SGHAT and CDR2 FQNNGV. This CDR3 spans 11 amino acids. The CDR3 spells CASSSTFGYTF. DNA for the CDR3: TGTGCCAGCAGCTCCACCTTTGGCTACACCTTC.

This clonotype was counted between two and nine times. V usage is TRBV5-4 and J usage is TRBJ2-5, with 8 bases identical to TRBD2. Germline V gives CDR1 SGHNT, CDR2 YYREEE (reference sequence). The CDR3 length is 14 residues. Germline trimming cut 5 bases from V and 2 bases from J; bases unmatched to any gene: 5. In DNA, the CDR3 is TGTGCCAGCAGTGCGGGACTAGAACAAGAGACCCAGTACTTC. It codes for CASSAGLEQETQYF.

This clonotype came up a few times. The chain has TRBV7-9 and TRBJ1-1; D is unclear. V lost 4 bases and J lost 2, with 11 bases in between. This CDR3 has 14 amino acids. The germline V gene encodes CDR1 SEHNR and CDR2 FQNEAQ (reference sequence). The CDR3 DNA reads TGTGCCAGCAGCTCGCGCGGCACTAACACTGAAGCTTTCTTT. It codes for CASSSRGTNTEAFF.

The rearrangement uses TRBV25-1 and TRBJ1-1; 7 positions match TRBD1. The V gene end was trimmed by 3 bases and the J gene end by 6 bases; junction bases not matched to a gene: 10. This CDR3 contains 15 residues. CDR1 and CDR2 from the germline V gene are MGHDK and SYGVNS. The CDR3 DNA is TGTGCCAGCAGTGAGGGGGACAGAAGGGGGGCTGAAGCTTTCTTT. Protein: CASSEGDRRGAEAFF. The variable domain in full, with the rest retrieved from reference TRBV25-1 and TRBJ1-1, is EADIYQTPRYLVIGTGKKITLECSQTMGHDKMYWYQQDPGMELHLIHYSYGVNSTEKGDLSSESTVSRIRTEHFPLTLESARPSHTSQYLCASSEGDRRGAEAFFGQGTRLTVV.

This clonotype turned up a few times. The V call is TRBV28, the J call TRBJ2-1; TRBD1 aligns across 10 bases. The CDR3 covers 15 residues. Germline assignment: CDR1 MDHEN and CDR2 SYDVKM. Trimming cost V 6 bases and J 8 bases; bases outside gene matches: 10. The CDR3 loop reads CASRPADRGGDEQFF. The CDR3 DNA reads TGTGCCAGCAGGCCAGCGGACAGGGGGGGCGATGAGCAGTTCTTC.

The table lists this clonotype with a few counts. V usage is TRBV28 and J usage is TRBJ1-4, with D maybe TRBD1 (5 bases). CDR3 length: 15 amino acids. CDR1 is MDHEN, CDR2 SYDVKM, per germline. Trimming pared 10 bases from V and 0 bases from J, leaving 15 bases between. CDR3 sequence: CATSTVLATNEKLFF. The CDR3, as DNA: TGTGCCACCTCGACAGTTCTCGCAACTAATGAAAAACTGTTTTTT.

The chain combines TRBV5-5 with TRBJ1-5, with no clear D. Germline values: CDR1 SGHKS, CDR2 YYEKEE (reference sequence). The CDR3 consists of 14 residues. Trimming took 4 bases from V and 4 from J, leaving 12 bases between them. Written as DNA, the CDR3 is TGTGCCAGCAGCACTGCCGCCCAGAATCAGCCCCAGCATTTT. Protein product: CASSTAAQNQPQHF.

A few counts support this clonotype. This chain connects TRBV19 to TRBJ2-7, with D maybe TRBD1 (5 bases). The length of the CDR3 is 14 residues. Trimming left V 4 bases short and J 2 bases short, with 12 bases between. CDR1 is LNHDA, CDR2 SQIVND, per germline (reference sequence). CDR3 bases: TGTGCCAGTAGTACAGTAGACAGACCCTACGAGCAGTACTTC. Translating it yields CASSTVDRPYEQYF.

The gene calls are TRBV6-5 and TRBJ1-2; a possible D gene is TRBD1 (5 bases). This CDR3 has 15 residues. Trimming left V 0 bases short and J 4 bases short, with 12 bases between. Germline lookup yields CDR1 MNHEY and CDR2 SVGAGI. CDR3 in amino acids: CASSYSGRVAYGYTF. The CDR3 nucleotides read TGTGCCAGCAGTTACTCGGGCAGGGTGGCCTATGGCTACACCTTC.

V is TRBV28 and J is TRBJ2-7; D remains unclear. This CDR3 is 14 amino acids long. V was cut by 5 bases and J by 6 bases, with 17 bases left in between. In germline, CDR1 is MDHEN, CDR2 SYDVKM. The CDR3 nucleotides are TGTGCCAGCAGTGTTCTACAACCTGGGTCCGAGCAGTACTTC. This translates into CASSVLQPGSEQYF.

This clonotype has a count of ten or more. The V gene is TRBV6-5, the J gene TRBJ2-7; no firm D call. V gave up 0 bases and J gave up 1 base, with 4 bases separating them. This CDR3 has 13 amino acids. Germline lookup yields CDR1 MNHEY and CDR2 SVGAGI. CDR3 bases: TGTGCCAGCAGTTACTCGTGGTCCTACGAGCAGTACTTC. It yields the protein CASSYSWSYEQYF.

The rearrangement joins TRBV28 to TRBJ1-5; D gene unclear. CDR1 and CDR2 from the germline V gene are MDHEN and SYDVKM. V was trimmed by 3 bases and J by 3 bases, leaving 12 bases between them. The CDR3 extends over 15 amino acids. The CDR3 reads CASSLPPGINQPQHF. The CDR3 region has the DNA TGTGCCAGCAGTTTGCCCCCCGGGATCAATCAGCCCCAGCATTTT.